The clone carrying this T cell receptor beta chain was seen repeatedly, ten times or more. TCRdb recomputed calls from the RACE reads with MiXCR, one row per CDR3 protein. Of 50,000 or so distinct CDR3 sequences detected, roughly 9.5% appear once; the ten largest clones hold 3.5% to 5.5%. This entry belongs to a study of human T cells and chemical hapten exposure. Study information: Readings were taken at 6 days from patch tests that had applied 0.01% DPC to the upper back.

The junction had 9 bases not matched to a gene; V was cut back by 3 bases and J by 0 bases. CDR1 is SGHTS, CDR2 YDEGEE, per germline. The CDR3 length is 17 residues. Time point specified: patch test 1, 2 weeks after DPC sensitization. Treatment: therapeutic diphenylcyclopropenone sensitization with weekly scalp DPC. The rearrangement links TRBV5-8 to TRBJ2-4; 7 bases line up with TRBD2. The receptor's source is a woman in her forties or fifties with alopecia areata. Some clones in this sample may be carry-over from other donors' samples. The input for sequencing was whole blood, taken in connection with sensitization to the hapten diphenylcyclopropenone (DPC). CDR3 amino acids: CASSSYVASGAKNIQYF. The CDR3 DNA reads TGTGCCAGCAGCTCATACGTGGCTAGCGGAGCCAAAAACATTCAGTACTTC. Supplemented by reference TRBV5-8 and TRBJ2-4, the full variable domain reads EAGVTQSPTHLIKTRGQQATLRCSPISGHTSVYWYQQALGLGLQFLLWYDEGEERNRGNFPPRFSGRQFPNYSSELNVNALELEDSALYLCASSSYVASGAKNIQYFGAGTRLSVL.